These 20 T cell receptor beta chains came from one sample sequenced in a study of tissue T cells after allogeneic stem cell transplantation. Time point in this sample: mouse harvest day 14 after allogeneic transplant. Mouse grafts combined 10^7 T-cell-depleted bone marrow cells with 10^6 splenic CD5+ T cells. The method was immunoSEQ multiplex PCR; TCRdb's version includes in-frame clones alone and lacks a portion of them. This table holds about 3,500 clones, roughly 50% found once. What was sequenced was gut tissue. The receptors were sampled from a female BALB/c mouse given C57BL/6 T cells with graft-versus-host disease after an allogeneic hematopoietic cell transplant.

Notes on this clone: The germline and genes are mouse ones. Incomplete CDR3 DNA: TGTGCCAGCAGTCTGCAGATTTACACAGAAGTCTTC. Protein: CASSLQIYTEVF. The entire CDR3 is CASSLQIYTEVFF. The chain employs TRBV26 and TRBJ1-1; unclear D gene. The missing CDR3 end, 1 residue past where the read stops, is filled in from the germline J gene. Trimming cost V 2 bases and J 3 bases, with 7 bases left between them. The germline V gene has CDR1 KGHPV and CDR2 FQNQEV (reference sequence). The CDR3 length is 13 residues.

With regard to this clone: Mouse germline and gene names are used. Read coverage stops 1 residue before the CDR3 terminus; the germline J gene supplies the remainder. The V call is TRBV3, the J call TRBJ2-1, with D unclear. This CDR3 contains 11 residues. CDR1 SNHLY and CDR2 FYNGKV come from the germline V gene (reference sequence). V was shortened by 5 bases and J by 4 bases, with 3 bases between the two germline ends. The CDR3 loop is CASSPYAEQFF. The DNA read from the CDR3 is TGTGCCAGCAGCCCTTATGCTGAGCAGTTC.

With regard to this clone: Mouse names are used for the genes. The observed sequence ends 1 residue before the CDR3 terminus, with the missing tail filled in from the germline J gene. The V and J genes are TRBV3 and TRBJ2-4, with 10 bases aligning to TRBD2. This CDR3 spans 14 amino acids. Germline CDR1 SNHLY, CDR2 FYNGKV (reference sequence). The V segment lost 4 bases and the J segment 7 bases; nucleotides outside the gene matches: 5. The CDR3 here is CASSSWGGADTLYF. The CDR3 DNA, read in part, is TGTGCCAGCAGCTCCTGGGGGGGCGCGGACACCTTGTAC.

This clone has a single count. Mouse names are used for the genes. The sequence runs out 1 residue before the end of the CDR3; the remainder is reconstructed from the germline J gene. The chain is built from TRBV23 and TRBJ2-2; TRBD2, the D gene given by the table, was not confirmed from the DNA. CDR3 size: 16 residues. CDR1 and CDR2 from the germline V gene are KGHTA and FQNQQP. CDR3 sequence: CSSSHGTGGDTGQLYF. The CDR3 DNA, read in part, is TGCTCCAGCAGTCACGGGACTGGGGGGGACACCGGGCAGCTCTAC.

To note about this clone: Mouse gene names apply. The DNA ends 1 residue before the CDR3 does, and the rest of the CDR3 is filled in from the germline J gene. V and J are TRBV13-3 and TRBJ2-7; weak D call: TRBD2 (7 bases). Trimming removed 3 bases from V and 3 bases from J, with 13 bases in between. Germline V gives CDR1 NNHDY, CDR2 SYVADS. CDR3 length: 14 residues. CDR3 DNA, as far as it was read: TGTGCCAGCAGTGGACCGGGGGGCTTCTATGAACAGTAC. This translates into CASSGPGGFYEQY. The full CDR3 sequence reads CASSGPGGFYEQYF.

For this clone: Gene names are mouse gene names. The missing CDR3 end, 1 residue past where the read stops, is filled in from the germline J gene. The V gene is TRBV26, the J gene TRBJ2-7; 12 positions agree with TRBD1. The CDR3 is 14 amino acids. The trim removed 5 bases at V and 7 bases at J, leaving 6 bases unmatched. Germline V gives CDR1 KGHPV, CDR2 FQNQEV (reference sequence). The CDR3 loop is CASSWDRGRGEQYF. CDR3 DNA (partial): TGTGCCAGCAGTTGGGACAGGGGGCGCGGGGAACAGTAC.

By sample share, this clone is large. The listed genes are named as in mouse. The sequenced fragment ends 1 residue before the CDR3 boundary, so the rest is inferred from the germline J gene. The chain is built from TRBV2 and TRBJ2-4; D is ambiguous. The CDR3 has 15 residues. Trimming stripped 0 bases from V and 0 bases from J, with 7 bases between. The germline gives CDR1 LGHNA, CDR2 YSYQKL. CDR3 DNA (partial): TGTGCCAGCAGCCAAGACGGCCTTAGTCAAAACACCTTGTAC. Encoded protein: CASSQDGLSQNTLY. The CDR3 reads in full as CASSQDGLSQNTLYF. Combining the CDR3 with reference TRBV2 and TRBJ2-4 gives the whole variable domain DPKIIQKPKYLVAVTGSEKILICEQYLGHNAMYWYRQSAKKPLEFMFSYSYQKLMDNQTASSRFQPQSSKKNHLDLQITALKPDDSATYFCASSQDGLSQNTLYFGAGTRLSVL.

This clone was counted only a few times. These gene names are mouse names. The read halts 1 residue ahead of the CDR3 end, with the missing end drawn from the germline J gene. The genes are TRBV14 and TRBJ1-5; D remains unclear. Trimming pared 2 bases from V and 1 base from J, leaving 4 bases between. The CDR3 length is 13 residues. CDR1 is SGHDT, CDR2 FRDEAV, per germline. The CDR3 loop reads CASSLTNNQAPLF. Incomplete CDR3 DNA: TGTGCCAGCAGTTTGACAAACAACCAGGCTCCGCTT.

This clone has just a few counts. Gene names and germline refer to mouse. The observed sequence ends 1 residue before the CDR3 terminus, with the missing tail filled in from the germline J gene. The sample holds other DNA sequences that translate to the same CDR3. The V and J genes are TRBV2 and TRBJ2-7, with 14 bases aligning to TRBD2. Per germline, CDR1 LGHNA and CDR2 YSYQKL. The CDR3 has 16 amino acids. With 0 bases clipped from V and 7 bases from J, the junction kept 5 bases outside the gene matches. The sequenced part of the CDR3 DNA is TGTGCCAGCAGCCAAGATCCGGGACTGGGGGGGCGGGAACAGTAC. Translating gives CASSQDPGLGGREQY. The complete CDR3 reads CASSQDPGLGGREQYF.

Concerning this clone itself: The junction and the germline gene differ at one end; a read error may be behind it. Genes and germline come from the mouse. The read ends 1 residue before the CDR3 terminus; that terminus is restored from the germline J gene. This chain uses TRBV19 with TRBJ1-5; D is unclear. The CDR3 is 13 amino acids. The germline gives CDR1 FNHDT, CDR2 SITEND (reference sequence). The CDR3 DNA, read in part, is TGTGCCCGCAGTATATACACTTACCAGGCCCCGCTT. As protein: CARSIYTYQAPL. The whole CDR3 sequence reads CARSIYTYQAPLF.

This clone occurred a few times. Mouse gene names apply. Read sequence stops 1 residue before the CDR3 end, and the germline J gene provides the missing end. The chain is built from TRBV2 and TRBJ2-1; possibly TRBD2 for D (7 bases). The CDR3 runs 15 residues. The ends were cut back, 0 bases at V and 6 bases at J, with 12 bases in the middle. Germline CDR1 is LGHNA and CDR2 is YSYQKL. The CDR3 loop reads CASSQDWGALAEQFF. Incomplete CDR3 DNA: TGTGCCAGCAGCCAAGATTGGGGGGCGCTTGCTGAGCAGTTC.

In regard to this clone: All gene names here are mouse names. The observed sequence ends 1 residue before the CDR3 terminus, with the missing tail filled in from the germline J gene. This chain uses TRBV4 with TRBJ1-6, with TRBD1 matching over 9 bases. TRBJ1-6 is placed among ORFs of uncertain function. The CDR3 is made up of 18 amino acids. V dropped 5 bases and J dropped 0; count of bases not matched to a gene: 8. The germline V gene encodes CDR1 LGHDT and CDR2 YNNKQL (reference sequence). CDR3 DNA, as far as it was read: TGTGCCAGCAGCGAAACAGGGGGCGCGGATTCCTATAATTCGCCCCTCTAC. Its protein is CASSETGGADSYNSPLY. The CDR3, in full, reads CASSETGGADSYNSPLYF.

As regards this clone: Genes and germline come from the mouse. The read terminates 1 residue before the CDR3 end, so the remaining end is supplied by the germline J gene. The gene calls are TRBV13-3 and TRBJ2-5; 9 bases align to TRBD2. Germline loops: CDR1 NNHDY, CDR2 SYVADS. The CDR3 consists of 16 residues. V dropped 0 bases and J dropped 3; count of bases not matched to a gene: 5. The CDR3 loop is CASSDALGGGQDTQYF. The part of the CDR3 DNA that was read is TGTGCCAGCAGTGATGCACTGGGGGGCGGGCAAGACACCCAGTAC.

In regard to this clone: Gene names and germline match the mouse. The missing CDR3 end, 1 residue past where the read stops, is filled in from the germline J gene. V and J are TRBV12-2 and TRBJ2-5; 9 nucleotides match TRBD2. The germline V gene encodes CDR1 SGHLS and CDR2 HYDKME. Trimming removed 2 bases from V and 0 bases from J; junction bases left unmatched: 2. This CDR3 is built from 15 residues. CDR3 DNA, as far as it was read: TGTGCCAGCTCTCCTGACTGGGGGAACCAAGACACCCAGTAC. Its protein product is CASSPDWGNQDTQY. The full CDR3 reads CASSPDWGNQDTQYF.

About this clone itself: Gene and germline names: mouse. The read stops 1 residue short of the end of the CDR3; the missing end is completed from the germline J gene. The chain is built from TRBV26 and TRBJ2-3; no reliable D call. With 2 bases removed from V and 5 bases from J, the gap between germline ends came to 8 bases. CDR1 is KGHPV and CDR2 is FQNQEV in the germline V gene (reference sequence). This CDR3 contains 13 residues. The CDR3 loop reads CASSLGEGETLYF. Partial CDR3 DNA: TGTGCCAGCAGTCTGGGGGAGGGAGAAACGCTGTAT.

About this clone: Genes and germline are mouse. The CDR3 goes on 1 residue after the read ends, and that part is filled in from the germline J gene. This sequence joins TRBV19 and TRBJ2-3; TRBD1 matches 10 bases. This CDR3 region has 15 residues. J gave up 0 bases and V 5 bases, and 3 bases lay outside the gene matches. In germline, CDR1 is FNHDT, CDR2 SITEND (reference sequence). CDR3 residues: CASRRQGASAETLYF. Partial CDR3 DNA: TGTGCCAGCAGAAGACAGGGGGCAAGTGCAGAAACGCTGTAT.

Note on this clone: Gene names refer to mouse genes. The DNA ends 1 residue before the CDR3 does, and the rest of the CDR3 is filled in from the germline J gene. The genes are TRBV3 and TRBJ2-7; the D is unclear. Germline V lookup: CDR1 SNHLY, CDR2 FYNGKV (reference sequence). This CDR3 contains 11 residues. Deletions cut 2 bases from V and 5 bases from J, with 4 bases between. The covered CDR3 bases are TGTGCCAGCAGCTTACGGGATGAACAGTAC. Translated: CASSLRDEQY. In full, the CDR3 is CASSLRDEQYF. The full variable domain, in which reference TRBV3 and TRBJ2-7 provide the parts outside the CDR3, is GPKVLQIPSHQIIDMGQMVTLNCDPVSNHLYFYWYKQILGQQMEFLVNFYNGKVMEKSKLFKDQFSVERPDGSYFTLKIQPTALEDSAVYFCASSLRDEQYFGPGTRLTVL.

This clone was seen a few times. The gene names given are mouse names. The read is 1 residue too short to cover the CDR3 end, so that end is filled in from the germline J gene. The rearrangement uses TRBV16 and TRBJ1-4; D not resolved. Trimming took 3 bases from V and 7 from J, leaving 9 bases between them. Germline values: CDR1 SGHSA, CDR2 FRNQAP. This CDR3 has 13 residues. CDR3 sequence reads: CASSFYRSERLFF. The sequenced CDR3 bases are TGTGCAAGCAGCTTCTACAGAAGCGAAAGATTATTT.

Concerning this clone: Genes and germline are mouse. The CDR3 DNA, read in part, is TGTGCCAGCAGCTTAGCCGGGAAAGACACCCAGTAC. It specifies CASSLAGKDTQY. The entire CDR3 protein reads CASSLAGKDTQYF. This sequence joins TRBV3 and TRBJ2-5; D remains ambiguous. The read falls 1 residue short of the CDR3 end, and the missing part is taken from the germline J gene. The germline V gene encodes CDR1 SNHLY and CDR2 FYNGKV (reference sequence). The CDR3 is 13 residues long. V lost 0 bases to trimming and J lost 4 bases, with 5 bases between them.

A remark on this clone: All gene names here are mouse names. Read sequence stops 1 residue before the CDR3 end, and the germline J gene provides the missing end. The V call is TRBV3, the J call TRBJ2-7, with 10 bases that match TRBD2. The CDR3 totals 15 residues. CDR1 and CDR2 (germline): SNHLY, FYNGKV (reference sequence). The V and J ends lost 5 bases and 0 bases, in that order; junction bases with no gene match: 4. The CDR3 sequence: CASSLGLGASYEQYF. The DNA read from the CDR3 is TGTGCCAGCAGCCTAGGACTGGGGGCCTCCTATGAACAGTAC. Full variable domain (outside the CDR3, taken from reference TRBV3 and TRBJ2-7): GPKVLQIPSHQIIDMGQMVTLNCDPVSNHLYFYWYKQILGQQMEFLVNFYNGKVMEKSKLFKDQFSVERPDGSYFTLKIQPTALEDSAVYFCASSLGLGASYEQYFGPGTRLTVL.